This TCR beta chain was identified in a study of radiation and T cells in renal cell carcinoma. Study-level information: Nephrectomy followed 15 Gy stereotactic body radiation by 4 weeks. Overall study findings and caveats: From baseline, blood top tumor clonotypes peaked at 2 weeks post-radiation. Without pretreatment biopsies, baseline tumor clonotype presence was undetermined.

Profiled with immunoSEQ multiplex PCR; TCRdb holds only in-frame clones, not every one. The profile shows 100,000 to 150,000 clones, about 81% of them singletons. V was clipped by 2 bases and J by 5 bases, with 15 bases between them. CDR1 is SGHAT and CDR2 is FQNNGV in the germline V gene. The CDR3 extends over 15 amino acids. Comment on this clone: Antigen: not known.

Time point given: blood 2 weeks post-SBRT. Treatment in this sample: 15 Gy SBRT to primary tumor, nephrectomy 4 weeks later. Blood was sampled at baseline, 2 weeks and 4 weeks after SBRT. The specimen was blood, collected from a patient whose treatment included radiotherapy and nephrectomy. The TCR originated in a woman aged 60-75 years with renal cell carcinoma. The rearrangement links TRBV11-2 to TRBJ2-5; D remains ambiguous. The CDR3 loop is CASSLFSIGDETQYF. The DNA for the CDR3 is TGTGCCAGCAGCTTATTCAGTATCGGAGACGAGACCCAGTACTTC. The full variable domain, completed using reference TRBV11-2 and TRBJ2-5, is EAGVAQSPRYKIIEKRQSVAFWCNPISGHATLYWYQQILGQGPKLLIQFQNNGVVDDSQLPKDRFSAERLKGVDSTLKIQPAKLEDSAVYLCASSLFSIGDETQYFGPGTRLLVL.